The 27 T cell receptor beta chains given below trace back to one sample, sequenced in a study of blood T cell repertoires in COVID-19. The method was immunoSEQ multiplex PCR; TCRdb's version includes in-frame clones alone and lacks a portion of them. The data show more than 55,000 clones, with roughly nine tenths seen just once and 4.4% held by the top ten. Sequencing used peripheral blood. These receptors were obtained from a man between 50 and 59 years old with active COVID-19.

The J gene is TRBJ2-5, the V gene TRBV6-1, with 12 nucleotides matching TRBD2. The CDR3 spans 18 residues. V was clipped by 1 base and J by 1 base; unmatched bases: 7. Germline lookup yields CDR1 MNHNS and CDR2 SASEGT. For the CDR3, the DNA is TGTGCCAGCAGTGAAGACTCAAGACTAGCGGGAGTCCAAGAGACCCAGTACTTC. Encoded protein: CASSEDSRLAGVQETQYF.

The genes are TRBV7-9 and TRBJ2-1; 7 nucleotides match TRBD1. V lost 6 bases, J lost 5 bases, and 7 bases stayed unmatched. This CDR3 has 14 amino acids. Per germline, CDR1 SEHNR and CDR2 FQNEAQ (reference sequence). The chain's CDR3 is CASRRTGEHNEQFF. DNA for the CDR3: TGTGCCAGCAGACGGACAGGAGAACACAATGAGCAGTTCTTC.

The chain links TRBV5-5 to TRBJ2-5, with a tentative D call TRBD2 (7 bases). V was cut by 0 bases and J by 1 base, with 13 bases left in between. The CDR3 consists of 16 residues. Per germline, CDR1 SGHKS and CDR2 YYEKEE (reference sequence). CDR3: CASSLGTGGAQETQYF. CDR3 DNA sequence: TGTGCCAGCAGCTTGGGCACTGGGGGGGCCCAAGAGACCCAGTACTTC.

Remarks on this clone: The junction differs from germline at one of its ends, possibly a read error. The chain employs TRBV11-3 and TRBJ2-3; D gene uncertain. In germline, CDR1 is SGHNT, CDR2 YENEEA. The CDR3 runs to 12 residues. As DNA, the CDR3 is TGTGCCAGCAGCTTAGTTAAAGGCCTGCCGGAGTTT. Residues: CASSLVKGLPEF. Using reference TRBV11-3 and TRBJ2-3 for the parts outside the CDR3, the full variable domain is EAGVVQSPRYKIIEKKQPVAFWCNPISGHNTLYWYLQNLGQGPELLIRYENEEAVDDSQLPKDRFSAERLKGVDSTLKIQPAELGDSAVYLCASSLVKGLPEFGPGTRLTVL.

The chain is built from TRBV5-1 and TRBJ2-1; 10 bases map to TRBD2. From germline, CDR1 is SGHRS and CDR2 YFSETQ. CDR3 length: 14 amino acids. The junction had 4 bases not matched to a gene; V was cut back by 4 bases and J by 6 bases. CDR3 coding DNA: TGCGCCAGCAGCCCGACTAGCGGGCCCAATGAGCAGTTCTTC. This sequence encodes CASSPTSGPNEQFF.

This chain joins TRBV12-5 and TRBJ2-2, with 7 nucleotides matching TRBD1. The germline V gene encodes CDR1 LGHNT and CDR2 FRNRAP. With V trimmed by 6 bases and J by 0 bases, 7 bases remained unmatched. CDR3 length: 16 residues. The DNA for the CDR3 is TGTGCTAGTGGGGCCTCCGGGACAGCGAACACCGGGGAGCTGTTTTTT. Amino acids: CASGASGTANTGELFF.

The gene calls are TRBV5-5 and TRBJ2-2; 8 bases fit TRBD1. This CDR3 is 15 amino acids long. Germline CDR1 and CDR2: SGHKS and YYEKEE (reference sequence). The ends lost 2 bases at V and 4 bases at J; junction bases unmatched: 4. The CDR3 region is CASSLDRGSTGELFF. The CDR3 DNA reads TGTGCCAGCAGCTTAGACAGGGGATCCACCGGGGAGCTGTTTTTT.

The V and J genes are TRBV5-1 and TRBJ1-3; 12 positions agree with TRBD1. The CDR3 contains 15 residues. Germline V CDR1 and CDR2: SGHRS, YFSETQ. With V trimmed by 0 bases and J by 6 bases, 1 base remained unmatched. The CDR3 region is CASSLEGQGANTIYF. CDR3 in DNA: TGCGCCAGCAGCTTGGAGGGACAGGGGGCAAACACCATATATTTT.

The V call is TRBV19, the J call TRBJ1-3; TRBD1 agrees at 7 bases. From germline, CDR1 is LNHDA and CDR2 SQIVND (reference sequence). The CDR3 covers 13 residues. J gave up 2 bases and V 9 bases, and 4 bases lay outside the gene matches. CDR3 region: CASRDSAGNTIYF. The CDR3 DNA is TGTGCCAGCCGGGACAGTGCTGGAAACACCATATATTTT.

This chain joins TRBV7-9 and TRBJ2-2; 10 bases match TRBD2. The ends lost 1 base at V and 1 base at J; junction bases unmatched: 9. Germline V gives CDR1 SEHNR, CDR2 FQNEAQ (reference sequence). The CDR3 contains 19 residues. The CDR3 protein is CASSLVRAGGPRNTGELFF. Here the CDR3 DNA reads TGTGCCAGCAGCTTAGTTCGAGCGGGAGGGCCAAGGAACACCGGGGAGCTGTTTTTT.

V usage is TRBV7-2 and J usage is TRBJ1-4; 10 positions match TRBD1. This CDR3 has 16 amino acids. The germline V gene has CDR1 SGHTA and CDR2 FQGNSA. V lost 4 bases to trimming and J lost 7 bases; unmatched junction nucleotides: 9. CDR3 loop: CASSSRVGQGTEKLFF. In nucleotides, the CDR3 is TGTGCCAGCAGCTCCAGGGTGGGACAGGGGACTGAAAAACTGTTTTTT.

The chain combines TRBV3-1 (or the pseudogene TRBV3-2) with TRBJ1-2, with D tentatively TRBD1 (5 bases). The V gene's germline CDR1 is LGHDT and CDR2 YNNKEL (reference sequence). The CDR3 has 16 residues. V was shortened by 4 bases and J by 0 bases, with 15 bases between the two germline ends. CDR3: CASSPWGTVANYGYTF. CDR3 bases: TGTGCCAGCAGCCCCTGGGGGACTGTTGCTAACTATGGCTACACCTTC.

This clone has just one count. The CDR3 sequence: CASSLRQGTLNTEAFF. CDR3 sequence (DNA): TGTGCCAGCAGCTTGAGGCAGGGAACTCTGAACACTGAAGCTTTCTTT. The chain has TRBV5-6 and TRBJ1-1; D is perhaps TRBD1 (5 bases). V shed 1 base and J shed 0 bases, with 13 bases lying between them. This CDR3 contains 16 residues. Looked up from germline, CDR1 is SGHDT and CDR2 is YYEEEE.

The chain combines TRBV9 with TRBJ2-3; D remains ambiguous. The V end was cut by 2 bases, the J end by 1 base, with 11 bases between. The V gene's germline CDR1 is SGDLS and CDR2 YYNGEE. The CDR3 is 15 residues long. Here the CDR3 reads CASSVKPGGTDTQYF. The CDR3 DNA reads TGTGCCAGCAGCGTTAAACCTGGAGGCACAGATACGCAGTATTTT.

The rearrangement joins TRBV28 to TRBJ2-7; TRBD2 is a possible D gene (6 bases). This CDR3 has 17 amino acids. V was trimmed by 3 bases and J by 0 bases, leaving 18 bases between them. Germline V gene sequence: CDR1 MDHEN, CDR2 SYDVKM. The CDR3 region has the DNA TGTGCCAGCAGTTTGGGGTTTGGTGGGCGGGACTCCTACGAGCAGTACTTC. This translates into CASSLGFGGRDSYEQYF. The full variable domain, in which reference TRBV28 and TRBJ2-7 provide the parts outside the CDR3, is DVKVTQSSRYLVKRTGEKVFLECVQDMDHENMFWYRQDPGLGLRLIYFSYDVKMKEKGDIPEGYSVSREKKERFSLILESASTNQTSMYLCASSLGFGGRDSYEQYFGPGTRLTVT.

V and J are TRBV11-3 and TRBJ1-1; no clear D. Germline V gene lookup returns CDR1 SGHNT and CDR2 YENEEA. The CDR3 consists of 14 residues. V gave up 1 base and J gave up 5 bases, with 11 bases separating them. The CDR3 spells CASSLGPSGTEAFF. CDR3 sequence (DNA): TGTGCCAGCAGCTTAGGCCCTTCCGGGACTGAAGCTTTCTTT.

The CDR3 protein is CATSENRQGLNEQFF. DNA of the CDR3: TGTGCCACCAGTGAAAACAGACAGGGGCTCAATGAGCAGTTCTTC. The rearrangement joins TRBV24-1 to TRBJ2-1, with TRBD1 matching over 8 bases. Germline V gene data show CDR1 as KGHDR and CDR2 as SFDVKD. V shed 4 bases, J shed 6 bases, and the junction held 7 bases outside the gene matches. CDR3 length equals 15 residues.

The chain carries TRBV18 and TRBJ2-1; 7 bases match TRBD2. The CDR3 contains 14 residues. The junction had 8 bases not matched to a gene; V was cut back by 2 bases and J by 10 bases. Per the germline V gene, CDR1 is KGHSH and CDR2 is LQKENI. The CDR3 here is CASSPAAGGREQFF. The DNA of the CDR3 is TGTGCCAGCTCACCAGCCGCCGGGGGGAGGGAGCAGTTCTTC.

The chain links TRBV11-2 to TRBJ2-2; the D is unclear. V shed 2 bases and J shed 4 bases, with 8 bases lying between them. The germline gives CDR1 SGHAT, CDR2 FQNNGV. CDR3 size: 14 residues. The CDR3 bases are TGTGCCAGCAGCTTAACTTTTTCCACCGGGGAGCTGTTTTTT. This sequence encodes CASSLTFSTGELFF.

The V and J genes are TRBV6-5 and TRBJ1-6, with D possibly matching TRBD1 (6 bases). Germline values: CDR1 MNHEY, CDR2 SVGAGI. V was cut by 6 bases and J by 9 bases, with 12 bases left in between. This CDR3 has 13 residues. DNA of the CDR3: TGTGCCAGCAGCGGACAGAAGACTTCACCCCTCCACTTT. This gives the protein CASSGQKTSPLHF.

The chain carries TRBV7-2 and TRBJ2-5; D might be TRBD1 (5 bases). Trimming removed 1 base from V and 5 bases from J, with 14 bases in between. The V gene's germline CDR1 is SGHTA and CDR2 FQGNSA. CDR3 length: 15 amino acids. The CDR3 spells CASSLVGPTAETQYF. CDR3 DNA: TGTGCCAGCAGCTTAGTGGGGCCTACAGCGGAGACCCAGTACTTC.

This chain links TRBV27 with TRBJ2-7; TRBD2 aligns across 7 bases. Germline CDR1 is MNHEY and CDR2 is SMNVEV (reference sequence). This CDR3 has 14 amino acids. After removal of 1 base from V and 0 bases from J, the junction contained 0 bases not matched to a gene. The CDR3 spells CASSLLAGSYEQYF. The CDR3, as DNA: TGTGCCAGCAGTTTATTAGCGGGCTCCTACGAGCAGTACTTC.

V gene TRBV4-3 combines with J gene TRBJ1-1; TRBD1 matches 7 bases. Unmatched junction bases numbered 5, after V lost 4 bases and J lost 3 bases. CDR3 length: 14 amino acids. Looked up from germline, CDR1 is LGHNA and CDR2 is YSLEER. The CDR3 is CASSPQGGYTEAFF. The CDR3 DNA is TGCGCCAGCAGCCCCCAGGGGGGTTACACTGAAGCTTTCTTT.

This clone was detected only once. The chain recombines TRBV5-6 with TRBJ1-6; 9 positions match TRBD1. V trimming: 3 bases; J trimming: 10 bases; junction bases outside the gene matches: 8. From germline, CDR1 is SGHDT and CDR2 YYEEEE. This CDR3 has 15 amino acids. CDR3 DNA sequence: TGTGCCAGCAGCTGGGGGACAGGGACGTACTCACCCCTCCACTTT. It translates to CASSWGTGTYSPLHF.

The CDR3 region is CASSPTRGPYNEQFF. DNA of the CDR3: TGTGCCAGCAGTCCCACCAGGGGGCCGTACAATGAGCAGTTCTTC. The rearrangement joins TRBV11-3 to TRBJ2-1; 8 bases agree with TRBD1. Per the germline V gene, CDR1 is SGHNT and CDR2 is YENEEA. After removal of 6 bases from V and 4 bases from J, the junction contained 8 bases not matched to a gene. The CDR3 sequence is 15 residues long.

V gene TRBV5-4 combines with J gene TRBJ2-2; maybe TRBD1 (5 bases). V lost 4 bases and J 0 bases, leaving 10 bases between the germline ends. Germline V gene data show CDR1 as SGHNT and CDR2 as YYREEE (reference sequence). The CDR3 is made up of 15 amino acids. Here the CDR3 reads CASSAQVANTGELFF. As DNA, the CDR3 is TGTGCCAGCAGCGCACAGGTCGCGAACACCGGGGAGCTGTTTTTT.

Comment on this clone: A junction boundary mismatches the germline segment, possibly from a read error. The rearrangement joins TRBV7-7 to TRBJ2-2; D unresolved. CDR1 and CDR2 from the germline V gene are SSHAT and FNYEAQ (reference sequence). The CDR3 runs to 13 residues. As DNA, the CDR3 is TGTGCTAGCAGCCGAGATGAAACCGGGGAGCTGTTTTTT. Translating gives CASSRDETGELFF. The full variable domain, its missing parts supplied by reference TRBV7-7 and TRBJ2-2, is GAGVSQSPRYKVTKRGQDVTLRCDPISSHATLYWYQQALGQGPEFLTYFNYEAQPDKSGLPSDRFSAERPEGSISTLTIQRTEQRDSAMYRCASSRDETGELFFGEGSRLTVL.